The clone carrying this T cell receptor (beta chain) was counted at least ten times. Its matching antigen is unknown. CDR1 is SGHRS and CDR2 is YFSETQ in the germline V gene. The CDR3 length is 15 residues. Trimming took off 3 bases at V and 3 bases at J, with 14 bases between the two ends. From the 5' RACE reads, TCRdb called clonotypes with MiXCR, one entry per CDR3 protein. The repertoire holds approximately 60,000 distinct CDR3 sequences, with around 3.5% as singletons. This entry comes from a study of neurological immune-mediated disorders. Whole-study findings and limits: In HTLV-1-associated myelopathy, TCR clonal expansion was greatest, whereas multiple sclerosis had the least, falling below healthy controls. Phylogenetic grouping assigned the repertoires of 18 of 34 multiple sclerosis patients to a single cluster of related CDR3 sequences. This cluster may be a repertoire-level signature.

The chain uses TRBV5-1 and TRBJ2-3, with D perhaps assigned TRBD1 or TRBD2 (5 bases each). Sequenced sample: PBMCs. The receptor's source is a woman aged 30 to 39 with multiple sclerosis. CDR3 in amino acids: CASSSGGGKTDTQYF. The CDR3 bases are TGCGCCAGCAGCTCCGGTGGGGGTAAGACAGATACGCAGTATTTT.